A selection of T cell receptor beta chains follows, all from one sample in a study of T cell responses to AZD1222 COVID-19 vaccine. Sequenced by immunoSEQ multiplex PCR; TCRdb stores in-frame clones only, minus some. The data contain over 100,000 clones, around 87% of them seen just once; the ten biggest clones take up 4.4%. The sample was peripheral blood, taken 28 days after the second AZD1222 dose. Source of these receptors: an adult who received the AZD1222 COVID-19 vaccine. Each CDR3 is given with its conserved first and last residue. Rows give clone size only sometimes, using once, few, many, or a class for an expanded clone.

CDR3 protein,J gene,V gene,clone size,CDR3 length
CASSSPKGLAPYNEQFF,TRBJ2-1,TRBV28,NA,17
CASSEGGKVYGYTF,TRBJ1-2,TRBV25-1,once,14
CASSSGHETGMTEAFF,TRBJ1-1,TRBV5-1,NA,16
CASSPTQDTTNEKLFF,TRBJ1-4,TRBV18,NA,16
CASSLDGTNTEAFF,TRBJ1-1,TRBV6-2/TRBV6-3,NA,14
CASSLGQGLGYGYTF,TRBJ1-2,TRBV5-4,few,15
CASSTGTGGNQPQHF,TRBJ1-5,TRBV19,few,15
CASSLEGGHQPQHF,TRBJ1-5,TRBV5-1,NA,14
CASSYISMGRNTEAFF,TRBJ1-1,TRBV19,NA,16
CARRKRLQETQYF,TRBJ2-5,TRBV19,once,13
CATSAGTSGNYEQYF,TRBJ2-7,TRBV24-1,NA,15
CASSPNARGASSYEQYF,TRBJ2-7,TRBV4-1,NA,17
CASSVGSIVKANEKLFF,TRBJ1-4,TRBV9,NA,17
CASSLPPGGGTEAFF,TRBJ1-1,TRBV7-7,few,15
CSVGGQGTANYGYTF,TRBJ1-2,TRBV29-1,few,15
CASSYPGELFF,TRBJ2-2,TRBV6-6,NA,11
CASKEGGFSYEQYF,TRBJ2-7,TRBV5-1,few,14
CASSSTFQGLGNTIYF,TRBJ1-3,TRBV6-5,NA,16
CASSRQGANTGELFF,TRBJ2-2,TRBV5-5,many,15
CASSAGRANSPLHF,TRBJ1-6,TRBV27,NA,14
CASSPQGSYTNYGYTF,TRBJ1-2,TRBV18,once,16
CASSALLAGETQYF,TRBJ2-5,TRBV9,NA,14
CASSPNPGLALTDTQYF,TRBJ2-3,TRBV14,NA,17
CASSFKGSPLHF,TRBJ1-6,TRBV27,NA,12
CASSPGLAVYEQYF,TRBJ2-7,TRBV18,NA,14
CATGDLTGVSGNTIYF,TRBJ1-3,TRBV7-2,NA,16
CASKSVVHNEQFF,TRBJ2-1,TRBV6-4,NA,13
CASSTRDGNYEQYF,TRBJ2-7,TRBV5-1,NA,14
CASSQDGRGRANYGYTF,TRBJ1-2,TRBV3-1/TRBV3-2,NA,17
CASNPDRGLGANVLTF,TRBJ2-6,TRBV7-8,NA,16
CASSYSRVVDEQYF,TRBJ2-7,TRBV6-2/TRBV6-3,NA,14
CASSLGTLGEQYF,TRBJ2-7,TRBV7-8,NA,13
CASTNRGSGETQYF,TRBJ2-5,TRBV9,NA,14
CASSIVAVRGEQYF,TRBJ2-7,TRBV19,NA,14
CASMSIPGKNIQYF,TRBJ2-4,TRBV18,NA,14
CAISETGRTYNEQFF,TRBJ2-1,TRBV10-3,NA,15
CASSQTPALAGGTRSYNEQFF,TRBJ2-1,TRBV7-3,NA,21
CASSARDYPGYEQYF,TRBJ2-7,TRBV9,NA,15
CASSLGIQGSYGYTF,TRBJ1-2,TRBV5-4,NA,15
CASSSNSGQSLYGYTF,TRBJ1-2,TRBV27,once,16